The 21 T cell receptor beta chains given below trace back to one sample, sequenced in a study of neurological immune-mediated disorders. TCRdb used MiXCR to reprocess the 5' RACE reads, holding one entry per CDR3 protein. Among 80,000 to 100,000 distinct CDR3 sequences listed, around 3.6% were seen once. Sequencing was carried out using PBMCs. The receptors stem from a woman aged 50 to 60 with multiple sclerosis.

This clonotype was seen many times. This chain joins TRBV5-1 and TRBJ2-4; 9 positions agree with TRBD1. Germline CDR1 reads SGHRS; CDR2 reads YFSETQ. CDR3 length: 17 residues. With V trimmed by 5 bases and J by 11 bases, 20 bases remained unmatched. CDR3 protein: CASSTGTGNAFPRFQYF. In DNA form, the CDR3 reads TGCGCCAGCAGTACCGGGACAGGGAACGCCTTCCCCCGTTTTCAGTACTTC. The full variable domain, with the rest looked up from reference TRBV5-1 and TRBJ2-4, is KAGVTQTPRYLIKTRGQQVTLSCSPISGHRSVSWYQQTPGQGLQFLFEYFSETQRNKGNFPGRFSGRQFSNSRSEMNVSTLELGDSALYLCASSTGTGNAFPRFQYFGAGTRLSVL.

This clonotype appeared many times. This chain uses TRBV5-1 with TRBJ2-2, with D perhaps assigned TRBD1 or TRBD2 (7 bases each). The CDR3 consists of 19 residues. Trimming pared 4 bases from V and 3 bases from J, leaving 25 bases between. Germline assignment: CDR1 SGHRS and CDR2 YFSETQ. The CDR3 bases are TGCGCCAGCAGCACCGGGACAGCAGCCTACCGGGAGGACACCGGGGAGCTGTTTTTT. This sequence encodes CASSTGTAAYREDTGELFF.

This clonotype was detected ten times or more. The V gene is TRBV6-5, the J gene TRBJ2-1; 8 bases map to TRBD1. Germline values: CDR1 MNHEY, CDR2 SVGAGI. The trim removed 5 bases at V and 8 bases at J, leaving 11 bases unmatched. The CDR3 covers 15 residues. The CDR3 reads CASSRTDRVFDEQFF. CDR3 DNA: TGTGCCAGCAGTAGAACGGACAGGGTTTTTGATGAGCAGTTCTTC.

This clonotype showed up many times. The chain has TRBV20-1 and TRBJ1-2, with 7 bases lining up with TRBD1. The V gene's germline CDR1 is DFQATT and CDR2 SNEGSKA (reference sequence). Losses at the gene ends were 4 bases for V and 8 bases for J; bases not matched to a gene: 10. CDR3 length: 13 amino acids. DNA for the CDR3: TGCAGTGCTACGACAGGGTTGTCTCAGGGCTACACCTTC. It specifies CSATTGLSQGYTF.

This clonotype was counted ten times or more. The rearrangement joins TRBV12-3 or TRBV12-4 to TRBJ2-3, with D perhaps TRBD1 (6 bases). The V end lost 3 bases, the J end lost 0 bases, and 10 bases lay between the germline ends. The CDR3 sequence is 15 residues long. The CDR3 spells CASSFMGASTDTQYF. The CDR3 DNA is TGTGCCAGCAGTTTCATGGGGGCTAGCACAGATACGCAGTATTTT.

This clonotype was detected ten times or more. This rearrangement joins TRBV20-1 to TRBJ2-2, with D maybe TRBD2 (5 bases). V was cut by 2 bases and J by 2 bases, with 9 bases left in between. Germline V gives CDR1 DFQATT, CDR2 SNEGSKA (reference sequence). The CDR3 runs 14 residues. The CDR3 coding sequence is TGCAGTGCTAGAACCAGCGGAAACACCGGGGAGCTGTTTTTT. It yields the protein CSARTSGNTGELFF.

This chain links TRBV12-3 or TRBV12-4 with TRBJ2-2; a possible D gene is TRBD2 (6 bases). The CDR3 has 15 residues. The V end was cut by 7 bases, the J end by 7 bases, with 19 bases between. The CDR3 sequence: CASTRNGGYSGELFF. CDR3 nucleotide sequence: TGTGCCAGCACCAGAAATGGGGGGTACAGCGGGGAGCTGTTTTTT.

The chain joins TRBV5-1 to TRBJ2-1; D uncertain. Germline CDR1 SGHRS, CDR2 YFSETQ. V was cut by 5 bases and J by 7 bases, with 19 bases left in between. The CDR3 is 15 amino acids. In DNA, the CDR3 is TGCGCCAGCAGATCCCTACCTGGGATACAAAATGAGCAGTTCTTC. Translation gives CASRSLPGIQNEQFF.

This clonotype was counted many times. V and J are TRBV12-3 or TRBV12-4 and TRBJ1-5; 8 bases align to TRBD1. J gave up 2 bases and V 5 bases, and 2 bases lay outside the gene matches. This CDR3 spans 14 amino acids. CDR3 sequence: CASSPDRGNQPQHF. CDR3 coding DNA: TGTGCCAGCAGTCCGGACAGGGGCAATCAGCCCCAGCATTTT.

This clonotype showed up many times. This rearrangement joins TRBV5-5 to TRBJ1-2; 9 bases map to TRBD1. V lost 5 bases and J lost 8; bases outside the gene matches: 7. The germline V gene has CDR1 SGHKS and CDR2 YYEKEE (reference sequence). This CDR3 is 13 amino acids long. DNA for the CDR3: TGTGCCAGCAGGCGGGACAGGGCTAGCGGCTACACCTTC. This translates into CASRRDRASGYTF.

In its sample, this clonotype was seen many times. The chain links TRBV5-6 to TRBJ2-7; perhaps TRBD1 as D (6 bases). V lost 4 bases and J 4 bases, leaving 15 bases between the germline ends. The CDR3 extends over 14 amino acids. Germline CDR1 SGHDT, CDR2 YYEEEE. CDR3 residues: CASSIRDKLYEQYF. The CDR3 DNA is TGTGCCAGCAGCATCCGGGACAAGTTATACGAGCAGTACTTC.

This clonotype was picked up many times. The CDR3 is CASSEVQGTLRGELFF. The CDR3 coding sequence is TGTGCCAGCAGTGAAGTTCAAGGGACCCTTCGCGGGGAGCTGTTTTTT. The chain recombines TRBV6-1 with TRBJ2-2; D is possibly TRBD1 or TRBD2 (5 bases each). The V end lost 1 base, the J end lost 7 bases, and 16 bases lay between the germline ends. This CDR3 comprises 16 residues. Germline V CDR1 and CDR2: MNHNS, SASEGT.

This clonotype was observed at least ten times. The chain links TRBV10-3 to TRBJ1-3; unclear D gene. Germline V gene lookup returns CDR1 ENHRY and CDR2 SYGVKD. V was clipped by 2 bases and J by 0 bases, with 5 bases between them. This CDR3 is built from 14 residues. The CDR3 is CAISEGFSGNTIYF. The DNA of the CDR3 is TGTGCCATCAGTGAGGGGTTCTCTGGAAACACCATATATTTT.

This clonotype appeared many times. This rearrangement joins TRBV7-2 to TRBJ2-2; 7 bases match TRBD1. CDR3 length: 14 residues. Per germline, CDR1 SGHTA and CDR2 FQGNSA. With V trimmed by 6 bases and J by 3 bases, 4 bases remained unmatched. As DNA, the CDR3 is TGTGCCAGCAGAGGGGGCCGCGACACCGGGGAGCTGTTTTTT. Its protein product is CASRGGRDTGELFF.

This clonotype was observed at least ten times. This chain joins TRBV19 and TRBJ2-4, with TRBD2 as a possible D gene (6 bases). The germline V gene encodes CDR1 LNHDA and CDR2 SQIVND (reference sequence). This CDR3 region has 13 residues. Trimming took 6 bases from V and 0 from J, leaving 6 bases between them. CDR3 bases: TGTGCCAGTAGGGGGGGAGCCAAAAACATTCAGTACTTC. It encodes CASRGGAKNIQYF.

This clonotype was observed at least ten times. The chain is built from TRBV20-1 and TRBJ2-7, with 7 bases aligning to TRBD1. Looked up from germline, CDR1 is DFQATT and CDR2 is SNEGSKA (reference sequence). The CDR3 covers 13 residues. The V segment lost 8 bases and the J segment 6 bases; nucleotides outside the gene matches: 13. This CDR3 is CSTRDRGRSEQYF. The CDR3 region has the DNA TGCAGTACCCGTGATAGGGGGCGTAGCGAGCAGTACTTC.

The chain carries TRBV12-3 or TRBV12-4 and TRBJ2-7, with 9 nucleotides matching TRBD2. This CDR3 is built from 14 residues. V was clipped by 7 bases and J by 4 bases; unmatched bases: 8. The CDR3 region has the DNA TGTGCCAGCACCCCCGGACTAGCGAATTACGAGCAGTACTTC. This gives the protein CASTPGLANYEQYF.

This clonotype has at least ten counts. This chain uses TRBV3-1 with TRBJ2-3, with 7 bases fitting TRBD2. CDR1 LGHDT and CDR2 YNNKEL come from the germline V gene (reference sequence). This CDR3 region has 20 residues. V gave up 0 bases and J gave up 10 bases; unmatched junction bases: 25. DNA for the CDR3: TGTGCCAGCAGCCAAGATTCAGTATGGAGGGAGCGGGGTTCCTCTCGGGCGCAGTATTTT. Translating it yields CASSQDSVWRERGSSRAQYF.

This clonotype was detected ten times or more. J is TRBJ2-1 and V is TRBV7-9; 8 nucleotides align to TRBD1. This CDR3 region has 16 residues. V was clipped by 1 base and J by 4 bases; unmatched bases: 6. The V gene's germline CDR1 is SEHNR and CDR2 FQNEAQ (reference sequence). In nucleotides, the CDR3 is TGTGCCAGCAGCTTAGTCAGGGACAGGACTTACAATGAGCAGTTCTTC. Translation gives CASSLVRDRTYNEQFF.

This clonotype was detected many times. The chain couples TRBV10-3 to TRBJ2-7; TRBD2 agrees at 8 bases. The V gene end was trimmed by 6 bases and the J gene end by 3 bases; junction bases not matched to a gene: 7. CDR1 ENHRY and CDR2 SYGVKD come from the germline V gene. This CDR3 is 14 amino acids long. The CDR3 is CAISGSGGFYEQYF. In DNA form, the CDR3 reads TGTGCCATCAGCGGATCGGGGGGGTTCTACGAGCAGTACTTC.

This clonotype appeared many times. J is TRBJ2-3 and V is TRBV20-1; the D call may be TRBD1 or TRBD2 (6 bases each). Germline V gene lookup returns CDR1 DFQATT and CDR2 SNEGSKA (reference sequence). Trimming cost V 5 bases and J 2 bases, with 14 bases left between them. The CDR3 loop spans 14 amino acids. Written as DNA, the CDR3 is TGCAGTGCTTCGGGGGCCAGGGACACAGATACGCAGTATTTT. It translates to CSASGARDTDTQYF.